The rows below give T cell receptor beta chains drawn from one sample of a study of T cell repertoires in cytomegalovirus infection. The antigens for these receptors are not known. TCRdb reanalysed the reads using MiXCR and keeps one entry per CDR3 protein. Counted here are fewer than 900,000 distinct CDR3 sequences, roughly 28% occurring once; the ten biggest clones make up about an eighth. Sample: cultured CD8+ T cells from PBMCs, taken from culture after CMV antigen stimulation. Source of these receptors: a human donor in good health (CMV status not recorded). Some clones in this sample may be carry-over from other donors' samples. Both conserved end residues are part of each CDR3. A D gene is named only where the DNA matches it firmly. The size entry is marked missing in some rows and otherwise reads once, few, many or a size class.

CDR3: CSASVNGQGSYNEQFF
J: TRBJ2-1
V: TRBV20-1
size: many
D: TRBD1

CDR3: CASSPWAPPSNEQFF
J: TRBJ2-1
V: TRBV27
size: few
D: NA

CDR3: CASSGGAKNIQYF
J: TRBJ2-4
V: TRBV6-1
size: few
D: TRBD2

CDR3: CASSLSMRLAGIQETQYF
J: TRBJ2-5
V: TRBV7-9
size: few
D: TRBD2

CDR3: CASSLPRGQGDETQYF
J: TRBJ2-5
V: TRBV7-9
size: few
D: TRBD1

CDR3: CASSRGYWQPQHF
J: TRBJ1-5
V: TRBV5-6
size: few
D: NA

CDR3: CASSTQGPGANVLTF
J: TRBJ2-6
V: TRBV5-1
size: few
D: NA

CDR3: CASSLASFERGAKNIQYF
J: TRBJ2-4
V: TRBV7-9
size: NA
D: NA

CDR3: CASSIVLSGTVDGYTF
J: TRBJ1-2
V: TRBV19
size: NA
D: TRBD1

CDR3: CASSLGGGGAGLGNQPQHF
J: TRBJ1-5
V: TRBV7-9
size: NA
D: NA

CDR3: CASSVGDRQFSPLHF
J: TRBJ1-6
V: TRBV9
size: NA
D: TRBD1

CDR3: CASSYGTSEAFF
J: TRBJ1-1
V: TRBV6-5
size: NA
D: NA

CDR3: CASSIDAGGGNQPQHF
J: TRBJ1-5
V: TRBV19
size: few
D: TRBD1

CDR3: CATAGLPYNEQFF
J: TRBJ2-1
V: TRBV27
size: NA
D: NA

CDR3: CASSLGSGVPLWETQYF
J: TRBJ2-5
V: TRBV11-3
size: few
D: TRBD2

CDR3: CASRNTPGGKGTLHF
J: TRBJ1-6
V: TRBV27
size: NA
D: TRBD1

CDR3: CASSIPPTGDQPQHF
J: TRBJ1-5
V: TRBV19
size: few
D: TRBD1

CDR3: CASSFNPSGADTQYF
J: TRBJ2-3
V: TRBV5-4
size: many
D: TRBD2

CDR3: CASLARGGPEQFF
J: TRBJ2-1
V: TRBV7-9
size: few
D: TRBD2

CDR3: CASSSEGRGVVNTEAFF
J: TRBJ1-1
V: TRBV5-4
size: once
D: NA

CDR3: CASSLEPTTNEKLFF
J: TRBJ1-4
V: TRBV11-2
size: few
D: NA

CDR3: CASFLGLAMVGELFF
J: TRBJ2-2
V: TRBV5-5
size: NA
D: TRBD2

CDR3: CASSKQGGDTEAFF
J: TRBJ1-1
V: TRBV6-6
size: NA
D: NA

CDR3: CASSSGWNPSSYNSPLHF
J: TRBJ1-6
V: TRBV5-5
size: NA
D: NA

CDR3: CASSPRGTGTYEQYF
J: TRBJ2-7
V: TRBV27
size: NA
D: TRBD1

CDR3: CASSGHSNYGYTF
J: TRBJ1-2
V: TRBV27
size: NA
D: NA

CDR3: CASSYPRGNTDTQYF
J: TRBJ2-3
V: TRBV6-2/TRBV6-3
size: few
D: TRBD2

CDR3: CASSLGTGITGGNEQFF
J: TRBJ2-1
V: TRBV6-5
size: few
D: TRBD1

CDR3: CASSWAVEQFF
J: TRBJ2-1
V: TRBV19
size: NA
D: NA

CDR3: CASNTGGSPLHF
J: TRBJ1-6
V: TRBV19
size: many
D: NA

CDR3: CASSMATNEQFF
J: TRBJ2-1
V: TRBV19
size: NA
D: NA

CDR3: CASRIRSQETQYF
J: TRBJ2-5
V: TRBV19
size: NA
D: NA

CDR3: CSARDWVGRPSSDGYTF
J: TRBJ1-2
V: TRBV20-1
size: NA
D: NA

CDR3: CASSLDRNPGGYTF
J: TRBJ1-2
V: TRBV7-6
size: NA
D: NA

CDR3: CASSQEWLGTVYF
J: TRBJ1-3
V: TRBV14
size: NA
D: TRBD1

CDR3: CASGGSMGPNYGYTF
J: TRBJ1-2
V: TRBV6-5
size: NA
D: NA

CDR3: CASSTRDRAVGNTEAFF
J: TRBJ1-1
V: TRBV5-1
size: NA
D: TRBD1

CDR3: CASGLVSGGSETQYF
J: TRBJ2-5
V: TRBV7-2
size: many
D: TRBD2

CDR3: CASQGGGTEAFF
J: TRBJ1-1
V: TRBV11-3
size: many
D: NA

CDR3: CASSFRLGNQPQHF
J: TRBJ1-5
V: TRBV5-8
size: NA
D: NA

CDR3: CASSPRQGPTDTQYF
J: TRBJ2-3
V: TRBV7-9
size: few
D: TRBD1

CDR3: CASSFSGTGGYEQYF
J: TRBJ2-7
V: TRBV27
size: NA
D: TRBD1

CDR3: CASSRRGRGEETQYF
J: TRBJ2-5
V: TRBV7-2
size: many
D: NA

CDR3: CASSILDGTKGDEQFF
J: TRBJ2-1
V: TRBV19
size: NA
D: NA

CDR3: CASASSPQGTDTQYF
J: TRBJ2-3
V: TRBV12-3/TRBV12-4
size: NA
D: TRBD1

CDR3: CASRGQPSGANVLTF
J: TRBJ2-6
V: TRBV12-3/TRBV12-4
size: few
D: NA